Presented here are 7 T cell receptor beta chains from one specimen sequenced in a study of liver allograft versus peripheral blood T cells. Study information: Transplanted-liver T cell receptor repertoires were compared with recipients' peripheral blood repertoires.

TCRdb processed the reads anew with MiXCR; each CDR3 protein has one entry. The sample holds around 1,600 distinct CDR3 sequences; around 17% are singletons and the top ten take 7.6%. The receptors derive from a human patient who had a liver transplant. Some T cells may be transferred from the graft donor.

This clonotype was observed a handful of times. CDR3 sequence (DNA): TGCAGCGTTTCGACAGGGGGCGGGAGTGGGTACAATGAGCAGTTCTTC. Its translation: CSVSTGGGSGYNEQFF. This chain connects TRBV29-1 to TRBJ2-1; TRBD1 matches 10 bases. Germline V CDR1 and CDR2: SQVTM, ANQGSEA. J gave up 4 bases and V 5 bases, and 11 bases lay outside the gene matches. This CDR3 is 16 amino acids long.

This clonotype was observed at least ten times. CDR3 nucleotide sequence: TGTGCCATGACCACAGGGGGCGATGGGAACACTGAAGCTTTCTTT. As protein: CAMTTGGDGNTEAFF. The V gene is TRBV10-3, the J gene TRBJ1-1, with 9 bases identical to TRBD1. The germline CDR1 and CDR2 sequences are ENHRY and SYGVKD. CDR3 length: 15 residues. Germline trimming cut 9 bases from V and 1 base from J; bases unmatched to any gene: 9.

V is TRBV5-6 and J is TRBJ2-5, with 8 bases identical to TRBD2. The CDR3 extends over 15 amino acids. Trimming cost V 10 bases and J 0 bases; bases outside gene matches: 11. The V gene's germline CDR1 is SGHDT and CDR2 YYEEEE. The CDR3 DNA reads TGTGCCGGCGGACGTAGCGGGGCGTACCAAGAGACCCAGTACTTC. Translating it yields CAGGRSGAYQETQYF.

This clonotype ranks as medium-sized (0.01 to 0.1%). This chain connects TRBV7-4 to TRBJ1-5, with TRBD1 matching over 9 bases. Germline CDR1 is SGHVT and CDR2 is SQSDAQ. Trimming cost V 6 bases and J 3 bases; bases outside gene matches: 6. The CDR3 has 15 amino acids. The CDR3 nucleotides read TGTGCCAGCAGACCCGGGACAGGGCACAATCAGCCCCAGCATTTT. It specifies CASRPGTGHNQPQHF.

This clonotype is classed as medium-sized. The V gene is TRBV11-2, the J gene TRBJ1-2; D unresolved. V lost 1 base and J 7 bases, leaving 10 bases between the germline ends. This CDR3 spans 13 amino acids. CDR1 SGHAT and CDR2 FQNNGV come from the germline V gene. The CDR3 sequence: CASSLAGVSGYTF. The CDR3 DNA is TGTGCCAGCAGCTTAGCGGGAGTCAGTGGCTACACCTTC.

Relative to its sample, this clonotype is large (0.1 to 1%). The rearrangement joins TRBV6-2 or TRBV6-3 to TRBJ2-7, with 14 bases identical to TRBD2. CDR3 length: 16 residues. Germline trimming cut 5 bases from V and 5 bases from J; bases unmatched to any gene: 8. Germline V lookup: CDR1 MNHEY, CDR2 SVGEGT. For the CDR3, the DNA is TGTGCCAGCAGTCCCGGGATGGGACTAGCGGGAGACGAGCAGTACTTC. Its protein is CASSPGMGLAGDEQYF.

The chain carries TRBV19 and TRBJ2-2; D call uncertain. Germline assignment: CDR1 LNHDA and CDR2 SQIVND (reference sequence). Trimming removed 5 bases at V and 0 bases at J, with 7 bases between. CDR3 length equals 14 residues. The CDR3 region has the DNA TGTGCCAGTAGTCGAGGATCGAACACCGGGGAGCTGTTTTTT. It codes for CASSRGSNTGELFF.